What follows are 23 T cell receptor beta chains derived from one specimen sequenced in a study of blood T cell repertoires in COVID-19. Clones were read by immunoSEQ multiplex PCR, and TCRdb kept only the in-frame ones, dropping some. Of 150,000 or so clones listed, roughly 83% are singletons. The specimen sequenced was PBMCs or T cells enriched from blood (not recorded which). Receptor source: an older woman who had recovered from COVID-19.

The V call is TRBV28, the J call TRBJ2-5, with 8 nucleotides matching TRBD1. Per the germline V gene, CDR1 is MDHEN and CDR2 is SYDVKM. This CDR3 has 14 amino acids. V was pared by 3 bases and J by 4 bases, with 4 bases of the junction left unmatched. This CDR3 reads CASSFQGARETQYF. Written as DNA, the CDR3 is TGTGCCAGCAGTTTTCAGGGGGCCCGAGAGACCCAGTACTTC. The variable domain in full, completed from reference TRBV28 and TRBJ2-5, reads DVKVTQSSRYLVKRTGEKVFLECVQDMDHENMFWYRQDPGLGLRLIYFSYDVKMKEKGDIPEGYSVSREKKERFSLILESASTNQTSMYLCASSFQGARETQYFGPGTRLLVL.

The chain carries TRBV3-1 (or the pseudogene TRBV3-2) and TRBJ2-3; TRBD2 agrees at 8 bases. Unmatched junction bases numbered 3, after V lost 1 base and J lost 0 bases. The CDR3 has 16 amino acids. In germline, CDR1 is LGHDT, CDR2 YNNKEL (reference sequence). CDR3 amino acids: CASSQGRGGSTDTQYF. The CDR3, as DNA: TGTGCCAGCAGCCAAGGTCGGGGGGGGAGCACAGATACGCAGTATTTT.

V is TRBV7-9 and J is TRBJ1-6, with D hard to call. The germline gives CDR1 SEHNR, CDR2 FQNEAQ (reference sequence). Trimming took 8 bases from V and 10 from J, leaving 15 bases between them. This CDR3 has 13 amino acids. CDR3 bases: TGTGCCAGCTGTCAGGCAGTCGGATCACCCCTCCACTTT. Translation gives CASCQAVGSPLHF.

This clone has just one count. This chain uses TRBV7-9 with TRBJ1-6, with D possibly matching TRBD1 (5 bases). Germline values: CDR1 SEHNR, CDR2 FQNEAQ (reference sequence). Trimming cost V 1 base and J 7 bases, with 5 bases left between them. The CDR3 runs to 13 residues. This CDR3 is CASSLDRNSPLHF. In nucleotides, the CDR3 is TGTGCCAGCAGCTTAGACAGGAATTCACCCCTCCACTTT.

This chain links TRBV25-1 with TRBJ1-1; possible D gene TRBD1, 5 bases. V was pared by 8 bases and J by 1 base, with 11 bases between. Germline V gives CDR1 MGHDK, CDR2 SYGVNS. The CDR3 is made up of 13 amino acids. CDR3 DNA: TGTGCCAGCGCCATGGGGCGGAACACTGAAGCTTTCTTT. Translated: CASAMGRNTEAFF.

This clone was recorded only once. The chain is built from TRBV14 and TRBJ1-4; the match to TRBD1 covers 10 bases. J gave up 0 bases and V 2 bases, and 9 bases lay outside the gene matches. The germline gives CDR1 SGHDN, CDR2 FVKESK. There are 19 residues in the CDR3. DNA of the CDR3: TGTGCCAGCAGCCAACCCGGGACAGGGGCTTATGCAACTAATGAAAAACTGTTTTTT. It encodes CASSQPGTGAYATNEKLFF.

This clone has just one count. The chain joins TRBV9 to TRBJ1-2; TRBD1 matches at 8 bases. Germline V lookup: CDR1 SGDLS, CDR2 YYNGEE. The V segment lost 4 bases and the J segment 2 bases; nucleotides outside the gene matches: 4. The CDR3 spans 14 residues. The CDR3 DNA sequence: TGTGCCAGCAGCCCCGGACAGGGAAACTATGGCTACACCTTC. Its protein is CASSPGQGNYGYTF.

This chain links TRBV5-1 with TRBJ2-5, with TRBD2 matching over 7 bases. The CDR3 runs to 13 residues. Germline assignment: CDR1 SGHRS and CDR2 YFSETQ. After removal of 4 bases from V and 3 bases from J, the junction contained 3 bases not matched to a gene. The CDR3 is CASSHTSEETQYF. The CDR3, as DNA: TGCGCCAGCAGCCACACTAGCGAAGAGACCCAGTACTTC.

This clone was counted a single time. This CDR3 reads CASRAPRRGNTIYF. In nucleotides, the CDR3 is TGTGCCAGCAGGGCTCCAAGGAGGGGAAACACCATATATTTT. V usage is TRBV11-2 and J usage is TRBJ1-3; D is ambiguous. Germline V gene data show CDR1 as SGHAT and CDR2 as FQNNGV. Trimming took off 6 bases at V and 4 bases at J, with 13 bases between the two ends. This CDR3 is 14 amino acids long.

This chain links TRBV27 with TRBJ2-5; 12 bases fit TRBD1. Germline V gene lookup returns CDR1 MNHEY and CDR2 SMNVEV (reference sequence). With V trimmed by 5 bases and J by 4 bases, 14 bases remained unmatched. The CDR3 spans 18 residues. This CDR3 is CASSAARDRGRFIETQYF. CDR3 nucleotide sequence: TGTGCCAGCAGTGCCGCCCGGGACAGGGGGCGATTCATAGAGACCCAGTACTTC.

This chain connects TRBV5-1 to TRBJ2-1; TRBD1 matches at 9 bases. This CDR3 has 16 amino acids. The trim removed 4 bases at V and 4 bases at J, leaving 9 bases unmatched. Per the germline V gene, CDR1 is SGHRS and CDR2 is YFSETQ. In DNA, the CDR3 is TGCGCCAGCAGCCGGTGGCCGGGACAGGGATACAATGAGCAGTTCTTC. Its protein product is CASSRWPGQGYNEQFF.

This clone came up once. V and J are TRBV15 and TRBJ1-5; possibly TRBD1 for D (5 bases). The CDR3 is made up of 14 amino acids. V was clipped by 1 base and J by 9 bases, with 13 bases between them. CDR1 and CDR2 from the germline V gene are LNHNV and YYDKDF (reference sequence). CDR3 residues: CATSRGGDTRPQHF. CDR3 bases: TGTGCCACCAGCAGAGGGGGCGATACAAGGCCCCAGCATTTT.

J is TRBJ2-1 and V is TRBV21-1; no DNA check was done on the table's D call, TRBD2. TRBV21-1 is a pseudogene locus. This CDR3 region has 16 residues. This chain's CDR3 is CARPLAGGSPYNEQFF. The CDR3 nucleotides read TGTGCCAGGCCTCTAGCGGGAGGCAGCCCCTACAATGAGCAGTTCTTC.

The chain carries TRBV24-1 and TRBJ1-2; no reliable D call. Between the trimmed V and J ends, which lost 9 bases and 3 bases, there was a span of 10 bases. Per germline, CDR1 KGHDR and CDR2 SFDVKD. CDR3 size: 12 residues. The CDR3 protein is CATEEADYGYTF. The CDR3, as DNA: TGTGCCACCGAGGAGGCAGACTATGGCTACACCTTC.

The chain recombines TRBV7-2 with TRBJ2-2; D is undetermined. The CDR3 is 14 amino acids. Germline CDR1 SGHTA, CDR2 FQGNSA. With 5 bases removed from V and 3 bases from J, the gap between germline ends came to 10 bases. The CDR3 DNA follows: TGTGCCAGCAGCCCAGCGTTGCACACCGGGGAGCTGTTTTTT. Translation gives CASSPALHTGELFF.

The V gene is TRBV19, the J gene TRBJ2-1; 9 positions agree with TRBD1. J was trimmed by 3 bases and V by 6 bases; bases with no gene match: 6. This CDR3 spans 15 amino acids. CDR1 and CDR2 (germline): LNHDA, SQIVND (reference sequence). CDR3 sequence (DNA): TGTGCCAGTAGCGCGGGACAGGGTATCTACAATGAGCAGTTCTTC. It is translated as CASSAGQGIYNEQFF.

V and J are TRBV5-4 and TRBJ1-2; D is ambiguous. Trimming took 4 bases from V and 8 from J, leaving 9 bases between them. The CDR3 loop spans 11 amino acids. Germline V gene lookup returns CDR1 SGHNT and CDR2 YYREEE (reference sequence). CDR3 sequence (DNA): TGTGCCAGCAGCGCCGGCGGAGGCTACACCTTC. This sequence encodes CASSAGGGYTF. Full variable domain (remainder filled in from reference TRBV5-4 and TRBJ1-2): ETGVTQSPTHLIKTRGQQVTLRCSSQSGHNTVSWYQQALGQGPQFIFQYYREEENGRGNFPPRFSGLQFPNYSSELNVNALELDDSALYLCASSAGGGYTFGSGTRLTVV.

This clone was counted a few times. The chain carries TRBV5-6 and TRBJ1-3, with D possibly matching TRBD1 (5 bases). Trimming took off 4 bases at V and 8 bases at J, with 13 bases between the two ends. Germline loops: CDR1 SGHDT, CDR2 YYEEEE. CDR3 length: 13 amino acids. As DNA, the CDR3 is TGTGCCAGCAGCAAGTGGGGGGTAGACACCATATATTTT. Protein: CASSKWGVDTIYF. Looking up the rest from reference TRBV5-6 and TRBJ1-3 gives the full variable domain: DAGVTQSPTHLIKTRGQQVTLRCSPKSGHDTVSWYQQALGQGPQFIFQYYEEEERQRGNFPDRFSGHQFPNYSSELNVNALLLGDSALYLCASSKWGVDTIYFGEGSWLTVV.

The CDR3 bases are TGTGCCAGCACTCCAGGATTACCTGGAAACACCATATATTTT. Its translation: CASTPGLPGNTIYF. The chain uses TRBV7-6 and TRBJ1-3; D gene unclear. The ends were cut back, 7 bases at V and 2 bases at J, with 12 bases in the middle. This CDR3 has 14 residues. The V gene's germline CDR1 is SGHVS and CDR2 FNYEAQ. The whole variable domain, remainder taken from reference TRBV7-6 and TRBJ1-3, is GAGVSQSPRYKVTKRGQDVALRCDPISGHVSLYWYRQALGQGPEFLTYFNYEAQQDKSGLPNDRFSAERPEGSISTLTIQRTEQRDSAMYRCASTPGLPGNTIYFGEGSWLTVV.

The V call is TRBV6-2 or TRBV6-3, the J call TRBJ2-2; 7 bases map to TRBD1. J was trimmed by 1 base and V by 5 bases; bases with no gene match: 4. The CDR3 has 15 amino acids. Looked up from germline, CDR1 is MNHEY and CDR2 is SVGEGT. This chain's CDR3 is CASSRWTGNTGELFF. The CDR3 DNA sequence: TGTGCCAGCAGTCGTTGGACAGGGAACACCGGGGAGCTGTTTTTT.

This chain links TRBV7-2 with TRBJ1-5; 12 bases align to TRBD1. Germline V CDR1 and CDR2: SGHTA, FQGNSA. The ends lost 1 base at V and 11 bases at J; junction bases unmatched: 9. This CDR3 region has 16 residues. As DNA, the CDR3 is TGTGCCAGCAGCTTAGACGGGTCCGGGACAGGGGGCGCCCAGCATTTT. Translation: CASSLDGSGTGGAQHF.

This chain connects TRBV29-1 to TRBJ2-3; 9 positions match TRBD1. J gave up 1 base and V 1 base, and 9 bases lay outside the gene matches. Per germline, CDR1 SQVTM and CDR2 ANQGSEA. The CDR3 has 17 amino acids. CDR3 DNA sequence: TGCAGCGTTGAAGCCGGGCCGGGACAGGGACGCACAGATACGCAGTATTTT. Amino acid sequence: CSVEAGPGQGRTDTQYF.

This rearrangement joins TRBV7-8 to TRBJ1-1; D remains unclear. Between the trimmed V and J ends, which lost 0 bases and 1 base, there was a span of 9 bases. Looked up from germline, CDR1 is SGHVS and CDR2 is FQNEAQ. The CDR3 contains 15 residues. The CDR3 DNA reads as TGTGCCAGCAGCTTAGCAGGAGGCAGGAACACTGAAGCTTTCTTT. This codes for CASSLAGGRNTEAFF.